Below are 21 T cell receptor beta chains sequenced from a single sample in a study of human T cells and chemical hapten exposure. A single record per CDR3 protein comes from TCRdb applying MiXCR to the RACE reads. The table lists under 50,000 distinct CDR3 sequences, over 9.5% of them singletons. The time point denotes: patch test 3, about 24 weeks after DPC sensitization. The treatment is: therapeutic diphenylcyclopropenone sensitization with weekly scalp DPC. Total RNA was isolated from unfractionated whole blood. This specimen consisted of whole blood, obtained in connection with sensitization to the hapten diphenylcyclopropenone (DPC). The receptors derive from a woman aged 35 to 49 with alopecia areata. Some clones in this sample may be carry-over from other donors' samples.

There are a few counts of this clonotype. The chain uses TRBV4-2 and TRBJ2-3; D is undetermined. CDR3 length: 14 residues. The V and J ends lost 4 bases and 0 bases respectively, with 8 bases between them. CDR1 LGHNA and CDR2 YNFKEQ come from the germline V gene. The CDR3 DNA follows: TGTGCCAGCAGCCCCGAGACCAGCACAGATACGCAGTATTTT. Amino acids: CASSPETSTDTQYF.

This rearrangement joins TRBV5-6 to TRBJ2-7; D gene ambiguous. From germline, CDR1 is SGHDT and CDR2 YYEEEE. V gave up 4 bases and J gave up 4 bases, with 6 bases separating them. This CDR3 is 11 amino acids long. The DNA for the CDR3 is TGTGCCAGCAGCCGGCCTTACGAGCAGTACTTC. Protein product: CASSRPYEQYF.

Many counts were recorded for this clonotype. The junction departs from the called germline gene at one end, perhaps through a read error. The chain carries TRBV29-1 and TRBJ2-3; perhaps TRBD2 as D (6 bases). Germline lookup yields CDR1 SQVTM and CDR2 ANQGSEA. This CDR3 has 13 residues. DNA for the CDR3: TGCAGCGCTGAACCGGACTACACAGATACGCAGTATTTT. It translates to CSAEPDYTDTQYF.

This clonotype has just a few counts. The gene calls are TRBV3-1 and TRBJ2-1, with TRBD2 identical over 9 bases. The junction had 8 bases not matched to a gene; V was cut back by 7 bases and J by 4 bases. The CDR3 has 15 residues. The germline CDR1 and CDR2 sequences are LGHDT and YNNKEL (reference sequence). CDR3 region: CASTRASGAYNEQFF. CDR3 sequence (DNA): TGTGCCAGCACTCGGGCTAGCGGGGCGTACAATGAGCAGTTCTTC.

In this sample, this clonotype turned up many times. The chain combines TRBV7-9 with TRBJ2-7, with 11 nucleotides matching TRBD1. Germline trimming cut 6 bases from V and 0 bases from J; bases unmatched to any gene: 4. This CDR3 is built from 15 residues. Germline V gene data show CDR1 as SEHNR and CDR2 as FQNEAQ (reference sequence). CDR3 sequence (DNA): TGTGCCAGCAGGCCGGGACAGGGGGACTCCTACGAGCAGTACTTC. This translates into CASRPGQGDSYEQYF.

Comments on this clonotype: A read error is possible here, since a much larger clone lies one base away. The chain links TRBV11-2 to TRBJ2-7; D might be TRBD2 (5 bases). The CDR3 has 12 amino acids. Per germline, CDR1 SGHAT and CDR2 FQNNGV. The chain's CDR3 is CTSSFGVDEQYF. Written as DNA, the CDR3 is TGTACCAGCAGCTTCGGGGTAGACGAGCAGTACTTC.

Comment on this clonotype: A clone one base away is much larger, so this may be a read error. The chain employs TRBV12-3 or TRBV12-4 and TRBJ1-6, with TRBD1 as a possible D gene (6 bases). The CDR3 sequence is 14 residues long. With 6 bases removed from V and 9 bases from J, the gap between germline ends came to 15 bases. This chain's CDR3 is CASRIGQIASPLHF. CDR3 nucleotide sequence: TGTGCCAGCAGGATCGGACAGATAGCTTCACCCCTCCACTTT.

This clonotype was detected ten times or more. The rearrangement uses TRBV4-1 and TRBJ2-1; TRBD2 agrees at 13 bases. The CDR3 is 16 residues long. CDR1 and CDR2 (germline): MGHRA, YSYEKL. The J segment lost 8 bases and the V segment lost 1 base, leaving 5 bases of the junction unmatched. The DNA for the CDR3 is TGCGCCAGCAGCCAAGGGACTAGCGGGGGCCTTGATGAGCAGTTCTTC. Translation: CASSQGTSGGLDEQFF.

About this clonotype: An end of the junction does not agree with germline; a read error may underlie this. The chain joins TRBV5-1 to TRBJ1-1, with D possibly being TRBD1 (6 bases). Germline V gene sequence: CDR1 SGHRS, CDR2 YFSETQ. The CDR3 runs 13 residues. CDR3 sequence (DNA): TGCGCCAGCAGCAACAGGGCCGGAGCCAAAGCTTCCTTT. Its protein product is CASSNRAGAKASF.

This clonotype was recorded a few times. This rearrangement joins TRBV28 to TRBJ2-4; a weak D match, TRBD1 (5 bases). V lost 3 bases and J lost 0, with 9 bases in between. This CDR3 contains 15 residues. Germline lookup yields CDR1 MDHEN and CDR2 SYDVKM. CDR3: CASSFAGLAKNIQYF. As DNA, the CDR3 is TGTGCCAGCAGTTTTGCAGGGTTAGCCAAAAACATTCAGTACTTC.

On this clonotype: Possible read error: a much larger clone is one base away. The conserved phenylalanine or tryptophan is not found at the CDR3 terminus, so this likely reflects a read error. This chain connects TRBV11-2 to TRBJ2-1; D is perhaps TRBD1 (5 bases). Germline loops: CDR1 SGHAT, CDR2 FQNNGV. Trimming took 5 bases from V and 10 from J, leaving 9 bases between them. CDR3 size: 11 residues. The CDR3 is CASSQGFEQFY. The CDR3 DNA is TGTGCCAGCAGCCAGGGATTCGAGCAGTTCTAC.

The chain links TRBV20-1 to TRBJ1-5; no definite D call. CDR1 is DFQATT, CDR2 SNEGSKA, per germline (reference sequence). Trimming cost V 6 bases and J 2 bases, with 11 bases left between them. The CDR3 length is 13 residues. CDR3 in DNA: TGCAGTGCACGCCGCGAGGGCAATCAGCCCCAGCATTTT. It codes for CSARREGNQPQHF.

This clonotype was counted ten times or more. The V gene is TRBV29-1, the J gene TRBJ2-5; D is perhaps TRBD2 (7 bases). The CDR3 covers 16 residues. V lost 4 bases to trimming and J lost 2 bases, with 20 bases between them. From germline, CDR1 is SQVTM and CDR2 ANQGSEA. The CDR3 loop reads CSVGGAQRAGQETQYF. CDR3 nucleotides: TGCAGCGTTGGGGGGGCTCAAAGAGCGGGACAAGAGACCCAGTACTTC.

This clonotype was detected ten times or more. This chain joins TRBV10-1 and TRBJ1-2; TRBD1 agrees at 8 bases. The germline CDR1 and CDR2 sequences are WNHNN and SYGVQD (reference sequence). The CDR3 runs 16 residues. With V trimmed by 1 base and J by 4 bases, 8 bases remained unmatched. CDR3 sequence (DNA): TGCGCCAGCAGTGAGTTTTCGACAGGGGAGGGCTATGGCTACACCTTC. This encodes CASSEFSTGEGYGYTF.

The CDR3 loop reads CASSRTDNTEAFF. The CDR3 bases are TGCGCCAGCAGTCGCACAGATAACACTGAAGCTTTCTTT. This chain links TRBV5-1 with TRBJ1-1, with unresolved D. Germline V gene lookup returns CDR1 SGHRS and CDR2 YFSETQ. The V gene lost 5 bases and the J gene lost 2 bases, with 10 bases spanning the gap. CDR3 length equals 13 residues.

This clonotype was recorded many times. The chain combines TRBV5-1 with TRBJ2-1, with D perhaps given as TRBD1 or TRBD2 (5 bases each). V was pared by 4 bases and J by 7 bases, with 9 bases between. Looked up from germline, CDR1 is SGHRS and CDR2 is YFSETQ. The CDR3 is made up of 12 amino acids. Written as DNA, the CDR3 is TGCGCCAGCAGCCGGGACCAGAATGAGCAGTTCTTC. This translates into CASSRDQNEQFF.

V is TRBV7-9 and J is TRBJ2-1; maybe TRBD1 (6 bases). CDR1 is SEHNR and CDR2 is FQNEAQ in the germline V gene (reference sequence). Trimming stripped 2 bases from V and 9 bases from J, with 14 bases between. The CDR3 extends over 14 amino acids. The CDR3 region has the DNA TGTGCCAGCAGCTTAAGCCAAAGAGGGGGTGAGCAGTTCTTC. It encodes CASSLSQRGGEQFF.

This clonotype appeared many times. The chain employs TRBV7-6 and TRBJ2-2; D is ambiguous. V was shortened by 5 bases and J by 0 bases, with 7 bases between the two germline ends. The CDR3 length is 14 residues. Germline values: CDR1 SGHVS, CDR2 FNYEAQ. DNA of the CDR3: TGTGCCAGCAGCGCAACCACGAACACCGGGGAGCTGTTTTTT. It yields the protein CASSATTNTGELFF.

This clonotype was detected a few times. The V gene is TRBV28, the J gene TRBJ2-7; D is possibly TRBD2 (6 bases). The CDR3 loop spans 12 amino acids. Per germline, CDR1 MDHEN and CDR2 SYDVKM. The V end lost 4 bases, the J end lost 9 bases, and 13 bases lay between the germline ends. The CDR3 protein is CASSSREDGQYF. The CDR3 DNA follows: TGTGCCAGCAGTTCTAGGGAGGATGGGCAGTACTTC.

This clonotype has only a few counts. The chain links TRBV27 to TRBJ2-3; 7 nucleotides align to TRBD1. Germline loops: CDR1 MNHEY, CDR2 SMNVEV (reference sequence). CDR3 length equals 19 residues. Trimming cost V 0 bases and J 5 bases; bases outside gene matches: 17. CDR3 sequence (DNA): TGTGCCAGCAGTTTATCTAGGGAACCGACAGGGCGAAAAGTAGATACGCAGTATTTT. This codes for CASSLSREPTGRKVDTQYF.

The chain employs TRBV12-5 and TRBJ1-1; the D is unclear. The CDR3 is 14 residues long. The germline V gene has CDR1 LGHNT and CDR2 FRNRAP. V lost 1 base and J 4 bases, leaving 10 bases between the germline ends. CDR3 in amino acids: CASGLEGSSTEAFF. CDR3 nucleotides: TGTGCTAGTGGTTTGGAGGGATCAAGCACTGAAGCTTTCTTT.